The entry below describes one T cell receptor (beta chain). Clones were sequenced by immunoSEQ multiplex PCR, and TCRdb holds only the in-frame ones, with some missing. The repertoire holds around 140,000 clones, with about 93% as singletons. V was clipped by 2 bases and J by 8 bases, with 14 bases between them. The length of the CDR3 is 14 residues. Per the germline V gene, CDR1 is SGHNT and CDR2 is YYREEE (reference sequence). These data originate in a study of OX40 agonist ivuxolimab in advanced cancers. The material was CD4+ or CD8+ T cells sorted from blood, obtained in a trial of the OX40 agonist ivuxolimab. V usage is TRBV5-4 and J usage is TRBJ2-1; D tentatively fits TRBD1 or TRBD2 (5 bases each). The clonotype comes from an adult with an advanced solid tumor such as melanoma, head and neck, liver or kidney cancer. CDR3 residues: CASSFEGSRDEQFF. For the CDR3, the DNA is TGTGCCAGCAGCTTTGAGGGGTCGAGAGATGAGCAGTTCTTC.